Listed here are 9 T cell receptor beta chains from one sample, sequenced in a study of T cells in Graves' hyperthyroidism and ophthalmopathy. Amplification yielded TCR beta CDR3 regions, with RNA transcripts as the source. With the HTBI primer set, the TCR CDR3 went through a first round of RT-PCR. Each CDR3 protein gets one entry after TCRdb re-called the multiplex PCR reads with MiXCR. The profile shows around 600,000 distinct CDR3 sequences, 13% to 15% of them singletons. Sequencing used blood. All receptors come from a woman aged 18-29 years with Graves' ophthalmopathy.

There are many counts of this clonotype. The chain uses TRBV6-6 and TRBJ2-1; 11 positions match TRBD2. The CDR3 contains 15 residues. CDR1 and CDR2 (germline): MNHNY, SVGAGI (reference sequence). Losses at the gene ends were 2 bases for V and 7 bases for J; bases not matched to a gene: 4. For the CDR3, the DNA is TGTGCCAGCAGTTACCAGCCTAGCGGGAGGAATGAGCAGTTCTTC. Translated, it gives CASSYQPSGRNEQFF.

This clonotype was recorded many times. V is TRBV20-1 and J is TRBJ2-5, with 10 bases fitting TRBD2. This CDR3 has 14 amino acids. V dropped 0 bases and J dropped 3; count of bases not matched to a gene: 1. The germline CDR1 and CDR2 sequences are DFQATT and SNEGSKA (reference sequence). In DNA form, the CDR3 reads TGCAGTGCTAGAGACCTAGCGGGAGAAGAGACCCAGTACTTC. Amino acid sequence: CSARDLAGEETQYF.

This clonotype occurred many times. The chain couples TRBV2 to TRBJ2-2, with TRBD1 identical over 7 bases. V was pared by 4 bases and J by 5 bases, with 4 bases of the junction left unmatched. The CDR3 contains 14 residues. Germline-derived CDR1 and CDR2 are SNHLY and FYNNEI. CDR3: CASSVEGATGELFF. In DNA, the CDR3 is TGTGCCAGCAGTGTAGAGGGGGCAACCGGGGAGCTGTTTTTT.

This clonotype was seen a handful of times. The chain combines TRBV12-3 or TRBV12-4 with TRBJ1-2; D remains unclear. V lost 5 bases, J lost 7 bases, and 8 bases lay in between. This CDR3 is 11 amino acids long. This chain's CDR3 is CASSQGLGYTF. Written as DNA, the CDR3 is TGTGCCAGCAGTCAAGGACTTGGCTACACCTTC.

The rearrangement uses TRBV4-1 and TRBJ2-7; D unclear. In germline, CDR1 is MGHRA, CDR2 YSYEKL. V was pared by 1 base and J by 2 bases, with 12 bases between. CDR3 length equals 15 residues. The CDR3 sequence is CASSQVVTTTYEQYF. Here the CDR3 DNA reads TGCGCCAGCAGCCAAGTCGTGACAACCACCTACGAGCAGTACTTC.

In this sample, this clonotype turned up many times. This chain uses TRBV7-8 with TRBJ2-3, with TRBD1 identical over 8 bases. Germline V gives CDR1 SGHVS, CDR2 FQNEAQ. J gave up 0 bases and V 5 bases, and 4 bases lay outside the gene matches. CDR3 length: 15 amino acids. The CDR3 coding sequence is TGTGCCAGCAGCCAAGGACAGGGTAGCACAGATACGCAGTATTTT. The encoded protein is CASSQGQGSTDTQYF.

This clonotype was recorded at least ten times. The V gene is TRBV20-1, the J gene TRBJ1-1, with no clear D. The V gene lost 0 bases and the J gene lost 1 base, with 9 bases spanning the gap. Germline CDR1 and CDR2: DFQATT and SNEGSKA (reference sequence). This CDR3 region has 14 residues. This chain's CDR3 is CSARDIRGNTEAFF. CDR3 DNA sequence: TGCAGTGCTAGAGATATCCGGGGGAACACTGAAGCTTTCTTT.

In the case of this clonotype: This may stem from a read error, because a much larger clone lies one nucleotide away. This rearrangement joins TRBV12-5 to TRBJ1-1, with D tentatively TRBD1 (5 bases). The length of the CDR3 is 12 residues. Germline values: CDR1 LGHNT, CDR2 FRNRAP. CDR3 sequence (DNA): TGTGCTAGTGGTCCATCAACAGGAGAAGCTTCCTTT. Protein sequence: CASGPSTGEASF.

This clonotype was detected many times. The V and J genes are TRBV11-2 and TRBJ2-5, with a possible D match to TRBD1 (6 bases). V was shortened by 4 bases and J by 4 bases, with 16 bases between the two germline ends. This CDR3 has 15 amino acids. Germline V lookup: CDR1 SGHAT, CDR2 FQNNGV. The DNA of the CDR3 is TGTGCCAGCAGCTCGCTAGGGGGACGCAGAGAGACCCAGTACTTC. This encodes CASSSLGGRRETQYF.